This T cell receptor (beta chain) was captured by sequencing in a study of T-cell reconstitution after alpha-beta-depleted transplantation in children (dated by TCRdb to about 2016). Regarding the research as a whole: The study quantitatively tracked T-cell immune reconstitution after TCRalphabeta/CD19-depleted allogeneic hematopoietic cell transplantation in children using TCR repertoire profiling.

The library came from PCR. Sequencing took place on an Illumina HiSeq 2500. TCR library preparation used molecular barcoding, with unique molecular identifiers applied to normalize quantification of the TCRbeta repertoire. TCRdb applied fastp at Q25 and MiXCR to the public reads, then kept only in-frame beta chains. Every entry covers one CDR3 protein and lists the most common genes and DNA from its rows. The sample table records about 300,000 distinct CDR3 sequences; nearly 8% of these occur just once. The ten largest clones capture around 10% of the sample. There are a few counts of this clonotype. What this receptor recognizes is not known. No much larger clonotype is one base removed from it; base qualities were not supplied. Summary of the overall study and its limitations: About two months after transplant, the apparently early recovery of alphabetaT-cell counts reportedly depended on just several hundred clones that had expanded rapidly and came from non-depleted graft cells. In some patients, the high TCRbeta diversity seen at day 60 was put down to recipient T cells and intrathymic progenitors that had survived conditioning. Over subsequent months, a decline in hyperexpanded clone frequencies was noted, and after one year, T-cell counts and TCRbeta diversity were mostly ascribed to newly produced T cells.

The CDR3, cysteine through phenylalanine, is 13 amino acids long. Kept here is only the CDR3 DNA, which spans 39 bases and is read in frame from base 1. For CDR1 and CDR2, the germline V gene lists SGHRS and YFSETQ. The V and J ends are trimmed by 0 bases and 2 bases, leaving 6 bases between them. The meaning of the sample's treatment or condition label: allogeneic hematopoietic cell transplantation with graft depleted of TCRalphabeta T cells and CD19 B cells. TCRalphabeta/CD19-depleted allogeneic hematopoietic cell grafts were given to the transplant recipients, all of whom were children. The material was peripheral blood, obtained 360 days after TCRalphabeta/CD19-depleted stem cell transplant. The chain is encoded by TRBV5-1 joined to TRBJ2-7, with TRBD2 as a weak D call on 5 bases. This receptor was identified in a female patient aged 2 to 10 who had a stem cell transplant for Fanconi anemia, so the T cells may come from the graft donor. The DNA sequence reads TGCGCCAGCAGCTTGGTCGGGACCTACGAGCAGTACTTC. It translates to CASSLVGTYEQYF.